This TCR beta chain was obtained from a study of cytomegalovirus exposure and HLA in healthy donors. Study results and caveats: Reports showed the classifier diagnosing cytomegalovirus status with high specificity and sensitivity. In vitro, a few CMV-associated chains proved specific for CMV antigens.

In its sample, this clone was seen a few times. Its target is unknown. This CDR3 comprises 19 residues. CDR1 and CDR2 from the germline V gene are SGHAT and FQNNGV. Unmatched junction bases numbered 15, after V lost 5 bases and J lost 0 bases. Data came from immunoSEQ multiplex PCR; TCRdb stores just in-frame clones and leaves some out. This table has around 140,000 clones, roughly 90% appearing once. J is TRBJ1-4 and V is TRBV11-2; TRBD1 matches at 7 bases. Sequencing used PBMCs. The sequence was collected from a man younger than 35 in good health and CMV-seropositive. The chain's CDR3 is CASSRLGFRGAPTNEKLFF. The CDR3, as DNA: TGTGCCAGCAGCCGCTTAGGTTTCAGGGGGGCCCCAACTAATGAAAAACTGTTTTTT.